This passage covers 4 T cell receptor beta chains from one sample sequenced in a study of shared clonotypes between healthy human individuals. Only in-frame clones appear in the TCRdb table, and some are missing; sequencing was by immunoSEQ multiplex PCR. The repertoire includes under 600,000 clones, roughly four fifths of them detected once, and around 13% sits in the top ten. The sequencing sample was made of PBMCs. The source is a woman in her thirties or forties in good health. Some clones in this sample may be carry-over from other donors' samples.

V is TRBV2 and J is TRBJ2-5; 8 bases match TRBD1. The CDR3 contains 15 residues. The V and J ends lost 6 bases and 5 bases, in that order; junction bases with no gene match: 11. Germline lookup yields CDR1 SNHLY and CDR2 FYNNEI. The CDR3 DNA reads as TGTGCCAGCAGCCACCGGACAGGGTTTGAGGAGACCCAGTACTTC. It yields the protein CASSHRTGFEETQYF.

This clone was picked up a small number of times. Other nucleotide sequences in the sample specify the same CDR3. The chain combines TRBV11-2 with TRBJ1-2; 8 nucleotides agree with TRBD1. The J segment lost 1 base and the V segment lost 2 bases, leaving 0 bases of the junction unmatched. Germline-derived CDR1 and CDR2 are SGHAT and FQNNGV. CDR3 length equals 14 residues. CDR3 in DNA: TGTGCCAGCAGCTTAACAGGGGGTAACTATGGCTACACCTTC. The encoded protein is CASSLTGGNYGYTF. The full variable domain, in which reference TRBV11-2 and TRBJ1-2 provide the parts outside the CDR3, is EAGVAQSPRYKIIEKRQSVAFWCNPISGHATLYWYQQILGQGPKLLIQFQNNGVVDDSQLPKDRFSAERLKGVDSTLKIQPAKLEDSAVYLCASSLTGGNYGYTFGSGTRLTVV.

On this clone itself: The CDR3 does not close with the conserved phenylalanine or tryptophan, likely indicating a read error. The chain is built from TRBV5-4 and TRBJ2-7; D is possibly TRBD2 (7 bases). The CDR3 length is 15 residues. V lost 5 bases and J 0 bases, leaving 15 bases between the germline ends. Germline loops: CDR1 SGHNT, CDR2 YYREEE (reference sequence). CDR3 sequence: CASRPGEGTSYEQYL. The CDR3 DNA sequence: TGTGCCAGCAGACCAGGGGAGGGGACCTCCTACGAGCAGTACCTC.

The rearrangement uses TRBV6-4 and TRBJ2-5; D possibly corresponds to TRBD2 (5 bases). V lost 0 bases, J lost 1 base, and 12 bases lay in between. The CDR3 loop spans 16 amino acids. The germline V gene encodes CDR1 MRHNA and CDR2 SNTAGT. CDR3 DNA sequence: TGTGCCAGCAGTGACTCGAAAGCGGTTACCCAAGAGACCCAGTACTTC. This sequence encodes CASSDSKAVTQETQYF.